By its share, the clone carrying this T cell receptor (beta chain) is medium-sized (0.01 to 0.1%). TCRdb re-analyzed the PCR reads using MiXCR. The profile shows approximately 21,000 clones, approximately 22% of them singletons. This sample was included in a study of metastatic and nonmetastatic thyroid tumors. Study background: Repertoires from blood and tumor or nodule tissue of malignant and benign thyroid patients were compared.

No treatment of any kind had been given to any patient before thyroid surgery. CDR1 and CDR2 (germline): MNHNS, SASEGT. The CDR3 sequence is 15 residues long. V shed 5 bases, J shed 4 bases, and the junction held 7 bases outside the gene matches. Material: adjacent normal tissue. This TCR was recovered from a female donor with papillary thyroid cancer or a benign thyroid nodule (not recorded which). Some clones in this sample may be carry-over from other donors' samples. The rearrangement uses TRBV6-1 and TRBJ1-5; 8 bases line up with TRBD1. CDR3 sequence (DNA): TGTGCCAGCAGTCGCCGGACAGGGTATAATCAGCCCCAGCATTTT. Translating it yields CASSRRTGYNQPQHF.